The present TCR beta chain was sequenced within a study of human T cells and chemical hapten exposure. This clonotype appeared a few times. MiXCR, applied by TCRdb to the RACE reads, yields one record per CDR3 protein. Of 300,000 to 450,000 distinct CDR3 sequences listed, 4% to 6% are singletons. The CDR3 is 15 amino acids. V lost 2 bases to trimming and J lost 0 bases, with 7 bases between them. The germline CDR1 and CDR2 sequences are MDHEN and SYDVKM. Time point denoted: pre-sensitization, week 0. Sample treatment: therapeutic diphenylcyclopropenone sensitization with weekly scalp DPC. This sequence was found in a woman in her forties or fifties with alopecia areata. Some clones in this sample may be carry-over from other donors' samples. The V call is TRBV28, the J call TRBJ1-4, with D uncertain. The sample in question was whole blood, obtained in connection with sensitization to the hapten diphenylcyclopropenone (DPC). CDR3 nucleotides: TGTGCCAGCAGTTTAGGGTTTACAACTAATGAAAAACTGTTTTTT. Translation: CASSLGFTTNEKLFF.